This note documents a single T cell receptor beta chain sequence. The data derive from a study of T cell responses to AZD1222 COVID-19 vaccine. Libraries were prepared by immunoSEQ multiplex PCR; TCRdb keeps only in-frame clonotypes and omits some of them. The sample includes over 100,000 clones, more than 75% of them seen just once. The source of this sequence is an adult in good health. The material was peripheral blood, obtained on day 0 of AZD1222 vaccination.

The CDR3 loop is CASSQTLAGAWEQYF. DNA for the CDR3: TGTGCCAGCAGCCAAACTCTAGCGGGGGCTTGGGAGCAGTACTTC. The rearrangement links TRBV4-2 to TRBJ2-7; 10 nucleotides align to TRBD2. Germline CDR1 reads LGHNA; CDR2 reads YNFKEQ. The CDR3 runs to 15 residues. V shed 2 bases, J shed 7 bases, and the junction held 8 bases outside the gene matches.